This T cell receptor (beta chain) was found in a study of blood T cell repertoires in COVID-19. Study as a whole: T cells, B-cell-depleted T cells, or PBMCs provided the cDNA or gDNA that served as material.

Sequencing was performed with immunoSEQ multiplex PCR; in TCRdb, only in-frame clones are kept and a portion is missing. The sample includes 150,000 to 200,000 clones, 80% to 85% of them seen just once. The junction had 7 bases not matched to a gene; V was cut back by 4 bases and J by 4 bases. The CDR3 totals 15 residues. Germline CDR1 LGHDT, CDR2 YNNKEL (reference sequence). The gene calls are TRBV3-1 (or the pseudogene TRBV3-2) and TRBJ1-3, with 7 bases lining up with TRBD1. The sequencing input was peripheral blood. The sequence came from a woman older than 75 with active or convalescent COVID-19. CDR3 protein: CASSPMTGWGNTIYF. CDR3 DNA sequence: TGTGCCAGCAGCCCGATGACAGGGTGGGGAAACACCATATATTTT.